A selection of T cell receptor beta chains follows, all from one sample in a study of blood T cell repertoires in COVID-19. Only in-frame clones appear in the TCRdb table, and some are missing; sequencing was by immunoSEQ multiplex PCR. The sample records some 200,000 clones, about 91% being singletons. Sequenced material: peripheral blood. Receptor source: a woman aged 35 to 49 with acute or convalescent COVID-19. Each CDR3 is given with its conserved first and last residue. Each record gives: clone size, J gene, V gene, D gene, CDR3 protein, CDR3 DNA. The D gene is left open where the match is weak. Rows give clone size only sometimes, using once, few, many, or a class for an expanded clone.

abundance: .
j_gene: TRBJ1-2
v_gene: TRBV6-2/TRBV6-3
d_gene: .
CDR3aa: CASSYTTGYNYGYTF
CDR3nt: TGTGCCAGCAGTTACACCACAGGGTATAACTATGGCTACACCTTC

abundance: .
j_gene: TRBJ1-4
v_gene: TRBV4-2
d_gene: TRBD1
CDR3aa: CASSLGQGDGEEKLFF
CDR3nt: TGTGCCAGCAGCCTGGGACAGGGGGACGGTGAAGAAAAACTGTTTTTT

abundance: .
j_gene: TRBJ2-3
v_gene: TRBV6-4
d_gene: .
CDR3aa: CASSDGAGNTDTQYF
CDR3nt: TGTGCCAGCAGTGACGGGGCGGGGAACACAGATACGCAGTATTTT

abundance: .
j_gene: TRBJ1-5
v_gene: TRBV2
d_gene: TRBD1
CDR3aa: CASSKGQYNQPQHF
CDR3nt: TGTGCCAGCAGTAAGGGACAGTACAATCAGCCCCAGCATTTT

abundance: .
j_gene: TRBJ1-2
v_gene: TRBV4-1
d_gene: .
CDR3aa: CASSQEGVRGGRGYGYTF
CDR3nt: TGCGCCAGCAGCCAAGAAGGCGTTAGGGGGGGCCGAGGCTATGGCTACACCTTC

abundance: .
j_gene: TRBJ1-6
v_gene: TRBV6-1
d_gene: .
CDR3aa: CASSDLYRVRRSPLHF
CDR3nt: TGTGCCAGCAGTGACCTCTACAGGGTTAGGCGATCACCCCTCCACTTT

abundance: .
j_gene: TRBJ2-1
v_gene: TRBV21-1
d_gene: .
CDR3aa: CASSQLRTGRNEQFF
CDR3nt: TGTGCCAGCAGCCAATTACGTACAGGGCGCAATGAGCAGTTCTTC

abundance: .
j_gene: TRBJ1-5
v_gene: TRBV30
d_gene: .
CDR3aa: CAWSTAGLHQPQHF
CDR3nt: TGTGCCTGGAGTACGGCAGGGCTCCATCAGCCCCAGCATTTT

abundance: few
j_gene: TRBJ2-3
v_gene: TRBV24-1
d_gene: TRBD1
CDR3aa: CATSDTGGDTQYF
CDR3nt: TGTGCCACCAGTGATACAGGGGGCGATACGCAGTATTTT

abundance: .
j_gene: TRBJ2-6
v_gene: TRBV19
d_gene: .
CDR3aa: CASHQGTGANVLTF
CDR3nt: TGTGCCAGCCACCAGGGGACTGGGGCCAACGTCCTGACTTTC

abundance: .
j_gene: TRBJ2-5
v_gene: TRBV5-1
d_gene: TRBD2
CDR3aa: CASTSGGAGETQYF
CDR3nt: TGCGCCAGCACTAGCGGGGGGGCCGGAGAGACCCAGTACTTC

abundance: .
j_gene: TRBJ1-2
v_gene: TRBV29-1
d_gene: .
CDR3aa: CSCIGGRVDYGYTF
CDR3nt: TGCAGCTGCATCGGGGGGCGCGTAGACTATGGCTACACCTTC